Described below is a single T cell receptor beta chain sequence and its context. This sample was included in a study of blood T cell repertoires in COVID-19. Whole-study context: PBMCs, B-cell-depleted T cells, or T cells were the source of the cDNA or gDNA that made up the material.

Profiled with immunoSEQ multiplex PCR; TCRdb holds only in-frame clones, not every one. The sample gives more than 250,000 clones, approximately 88% of which show up once; approximately 1.8% is in the top ten. The source of this sequence is a woman in her 30s with COVID-19, enrolled during active disease. The sample was peripheral blood.

DNA of the CDR3: TGCGCCAGCAGCCAAGATCGACTAGCGGGGAAATTAGGTACGCAGTATTTT. Its translation: CASSQDRLAGKLGTQYF. The V gene is TRBV4-1, the J gene TRBJ2-3; TRBD2 matches at 11 bases. The CDR3 spans 17 residues. Trimming cost V 0 bases and J 8 bases; bases outside gene matches: 10. CDR1 MGHRA and CDR2 YSYEKL come from the germline V gene.